What follows are 28 T cell receptor beta chains derived from one specimen sequenced in a study of blood T cell repertoires in COVID-19 (dated by TCRdb to 2018 to 2021). Library creation used the immunoSEQ multiplex PCR assay. The table comes from immuneACCESS by way of TCRdb, which keeps in-frame sequences with V and J called. Part of the clones is missing from these tables; in studies checked, under half for an unresolved V gene and the rest for unknown reasons. A total of approximately 300,000 clones appear in this sample, 80% to 90% of them only once. The biggest ten clones account for about 1.2% of the sample. Input material: peripheral blood. Every receptor here comes from a woman in her fifties or sixties with acute or convalescent COVID-19.

The rearrangement uses TRBV5-8 and TRBJ2-1, with TRBD2 identical over 12 bases. Germline loops: CDR1 SGHTS, CDR2 YDEGEE. The V segment lost 3 bases and the J segment 0 bases; nucleotides outside the gene matches: 4. The CDR3 runs 17 residues. CDR3 coding DNA: TGTGCCAGCAGCTCGACTAGCGGGGGAACCTCCTACAATGAGCAGTTCTTC. It encodes CASSSTSGGTSYNEQFF.

This sequence joins TRBV12-5 and TRBJ2-2; the match to TRBD2 covers 10 bases. Trimming took 5 bases from V and 2 from J; bases not matched to a gene: 11. The CDR3 runs 18 residues. From germline, CDR1 is LGHNT and CDR2 FRNRAP. For the CDR3, the DNA is TGTGCTAGTGGTCTCCGGGGTTTAGCGGGAGGTAACACCGGGGAGCTGTTTTTT. Amino acid sequence: CASGLRGLAGGNTGELFF.

The chain joins TRBV11-3 to TRBJ2-1; no reliable D call. The CDR3 has 15 amino acids. Germline V CDR1 and CDR2: SGHNT, YENEEA. Between the trimmed V and J ends, which lost 5 bases and 8 bases, there was a span of 19 bases. The CDR3 is CASSARVGTVDEQFF. CDR3 sequence (DNA): TGTGCCAGCAGCGCCCGCGTCGGTACAGTCGATGAGCAGTTCTTC.

This clone was found many times. This chain uses TRBV9 with TRBJ1-2, with TRBD1 as a possible D gene (5 bases). This CDR3 is 12 amino acids long. Germline lookup yields CDR1 SGDLS and CDR2 YYNGEE. V dropped 4 bases and J dropped 5 bases, with 9 bases sitting between them. CDR3 DNA sequence: TGTGCCAGCAGCCCCGGGACTTATGGCTACACCTTC. It encodes CASSPGTYGYTF. Using reference TRBV9 and TRBJ1-2 for the parts outside the CDR3, the full variable domain is DSGVTQTPKHLITATGQRVTLRCSPRSGDLSVYWYQQSLDQGLQFLIQYYNGEERAKGNILERFSAQQFPDLHSELNLSSLELGDSALYFCASSPGTYGYTFGSGTRLTVV.

V and J are TRBV2 and TRBJ1-4; the D gene is possibly TRBD1 (5 bases). CDR3 length: 16 amino acids. Germline CDR1 reads SNHLY; CDR2 reads FYNNEI. Trimming cost V 8 bases and J 0 bases, with 16 bases left between them. DNA of the CDR3: TGTGCCAGCGTGAGGCGCGGGGGAGCAACTAATGAAAAACTGTTTTTT. Encoded protein: CASVRRGGATNEKLFF.

V gene TRBV9 combines with J gene TRBJ1-2; TRBD1 aligns across 7 bases. V gave up 4 bases and J gave up 3 bases; unmatched junction bases: 9. The length of the CDR3 is 15 residues. Germline V CDR1 and CDR2: SGDLS, YYNGEE. In DNA, the CDR3 is TGTGCCAGCAGCTCCCGAGGGGGCAGGGACTATGGCTACACCTTC. Encoded protein: CASSSRGGRDYGYTF.

J is TRBJ2-5 and V is TRBV29-1; no reliable D call. Germline V lookup: CDR1 SQVTM, CDR2 ANQGSEA. The ends were cut back, 3 bases at V and 4 bases at J, with 9 bases in the middle. This CDR3 is 12 amino acids long. In DNA form, the CDR3 reads TGCAGCGTTGACCTCCTCGGAGAGACCCAGTACTTC. Its protein is CSVDLLGETQYF. The entire variable domain, with the rest obtained from reference TRBV29-1 and TRBJ2-5, is as follows: SAVISQKPSRDICQRGTSLTIQCQVDSQVTMMFWYRQQPGQSLTLIATANQGSEATYESGFVIDKFPISRPNLTFSTLTVSNMSPEDSSIYLCSVDLLGETQYFGPGTRLLVL.

The rearrangement joins TRBV6-1 to TRBJ2-6, with 7 bases that match TRBD2. Germline CDR1 is MNHNS and CDR2 is SASEGT. V lost 4 bases, J lost 3 bases, and 9 bases stayed unmatched. The CDR3 is made up of 17 amino acids. The CDR3 region is CASSGREGRDGANVLTF. The CDR3 DNA is TGTGCCAGCAGTGGGCGGGAAGGGAGGGATGGGGCCAACGTCCTGACTTTC.

J is TRBJ2-2 and V is TRBV18; tentatively, D is TRBD1 (5 bases). CDR1 is KGHSH and CDR2 is LQKENI in the germline V gene. The CDR3 spans 15 residues. V dropped 0 bases and J dropped 0 bases, with 5 bases sitting between them. CDR3 in amino acids: CASSPPGPNTGELFF. The CDR3 nucleotides read TGTGCCAGCTCACCACCGGGGCCGAACACCGGGGAGCTGTTTTTT.

The chain links TRBV18 to TRBJ1-1, with D perhaps TRBD1 (6 bases). Trimming shortened V by 4 bases and J by 0 bases, and 9 bases separated the two germline ends. The CDR3 is made up of 14 amino acids. Germline V CDR1 and CDR2: KGHSH, LQKENI. The CDR3 loop is CASSQDSLNTEAFF. The CDR3 DNA reads as TGTGCCAGCTCACAGGACAGCCTGAACACTGAAGCTTTCTTT.

V is TRBV24-1 and J is TRBJ2-3; 13 bases align to TRBD2. V shed 5 bases, J shed 4 bases, and the junction held 11 bases outside the gene matches. The CDR3 is 18 residues long. The germline gives CDR1 KGHDR, CDR2 SFDVKD. For the CDR3, the DNA is TGTGCCACCAGTGGGGGCCGAACTAGCGGGGGGGCTCCAGATACGCAGTATTTT. Its protein product is CATSGGRTSGGAPDTQYF.

This clone was seen a handful of times. The chain recombines TRBV5-4 with TRBJ2-7, with D perhaps matching TRBD1 (6 bases). The CDR3 runs to 14 residues. Germline-derived CDR1 and CDR2 are SGHNT and YYREEE (reference sequence). The germline V and J ends were trimmed by 2 bases and 3 bases, with 12 bases remaining between them. CDR3 region: CASSLEGTHYEQYV. The CDR3 DNA is TGTGCCAGCAGCTTAGAGGGGACACACTACGAGCAGTACGTC.

The chain is built from TRBV5-1 and TRBJ1-5; D might be TRBD1 (5 bases). This CDR3 is 15 amino acids long. Trimming cost V 4 bases and J 6 bases, with 17 bases left between them. The germline gives CDR1 SGHRS, CDR2 YFSETQ. The CDR3 region is CASSAAGENSQPQHF. The CDR3 nucleotides read TGCGCCAGCAGCGCGGCGGGGGAAAATAGTCAGCCCCAGCATTTT.

The V and J genes are TRBV7-2 and TRBJ2-5, with D possibly being TRBD1 (6 bases). Germline V CDR1 and CDR2: SGHTA, FQGNSA. CDR3 length: 15 amino acids. V was trimmed by 3 bases and J by 1 base, leaving 12 bases between them. The CDR3 here is CASSFSGTFQETQYF. CDR3 DNA sequence: TGTGCCAGCAGCTTTTCGGGGACATTCCAAGAGACCCAGTACTTC.

The chain carries TRBV29-1 and TRBJ2-1, with D possibly being TRBD2 (6 bases). The germline gives CDR1 SQVTM, CDR2 ANQGSEA. The CDR3 contains 14 residues. V was pared by 3 bases and J by 7 bases, with 16 bases between. The CDR3: CSVEGTQRGNEQFF. In DNA form, the CDR3 reads TGCAGCGTTGAGGGGACTCAAAGAGGAAATGAGCAGTTCTTC.

The rearrangement joins TRBV3-1 (or the pseudogene TRBV3-2) to TRBJ1-1, with 11 bases that match TRBD1. Germline CDR1 and CDR2: LGHDT and YNNKEL (reference sequence). This CDR3 has 17 residues. With 2 bases clipped from V and 1 base from J, the junction kept 6 bases outside the gene matches. The CDR3 loop reads CASSQTRDRGANTEAFF. DNA for the CDR3: TGTGCCAGCAGCCAAACCAGGGACAGGGGGGCGAACACTGAAGCTTTCTTT.

The chain has TRBV19 and TRBJ1-2; no clear D gene. The germline V gene has CDR1 LNHDA and CDR2 SQIVND (reference sequence). CDR3 size: 14 residues. V was shortened by 3 bases and J by 5 bases, with 13 bases between the two germline ends. The CDR3 DNA reads as TGTGCCAGTAGTATCGGGAAGCCTATGTATGGCTACACCTTC. It is translated as CASSIGKPMYGYTF.

The chain couples TRBV24-1 to TRBJ1-2, with 9 bases identical to TRBD1. The CDR3 covers 15 residues. The ends lost 4 bases at V and 6 bases at J; junction bases unmatched: 8. Germline V CDR1 and CDR2: KGHDR, SFDVKD. The CDR3 protein is CATSDPRQGEDGYTF. The CDR3 DNA reads TGTGCCACCAGTGACCCTCGACAGGGGGAGGATGGCTACACCTTC.

The rearrangement joins TRBV19 to TRBJ1-2, with TRBD1 matching 7 bases. Germline values: CDR1 LNHDA, CDR2 SQIVND (reference sequence). This CDR3 has 16 amino acids. After removal of 4 bases from V and 7 bases from J, the junction contained 15 bases not matched to a gene. The CDR3 here is CASSNGTELPRGGYTF. The CDR3 DNA reads as TGTGCCAGTAGTAATGGGACAGAGCTGCCGCGGGGTGGCTACACCTTC. The variable domain in full, completed from reference TRBV19 and TRBJ1-2, reads DGGITQSPKYLFRKEGQNVTLSCEQNLNHDAMYWYRQDPGQGLRLIYYSQIVNDFQKGDIAEGYSVSREKKESFPLTVTSAQKNPTAFYLCASSNGTELPRGGYTFGSGTRLTVV.

This chain joins TRBV12-3 or TRBV12-4 and TRBJ2-7; D ambiguous. Trimming took off 8 bases at V and 0 bases at J, with 11 bases between the two ends. The CDR3 is made up of 13 amino acids. CDR3 DNA sequence: TGTGCCAGCGAGACAAAGAGCTCCTACGAGCAGTACTTC. It is translated as CASETKSSYEQYF.

The chain uses TRBV6-5 and TRBJ2-3; D may be TRBD1 (5 bases). Germline V gene data show CDR1 as MNHEY and CDR2 as SVGAGI. The CDR3 has 13 residues. Trimming stripped 6 bases from V and 6 bases from J, with 13 bases between. The CDR3 nucleotides are TGTGCCAGCAGGAAGGGGTTAGGCGATACGCAGTATTTT. Its translation is CASRKGLGDTQYF.

V and J are TRBV29-1 and TRBJ1-2; TRBD1 agrees at 7 bases. After removal of 6 bases from V and 9 bases from J, the junction contained 19 bases not matched to a gene. Germline CDR1 reads SQVTM; CDR2 reads ANQGSEA. CDR3 length: 15 amino acids. CDR3 sequence (DNA): TGCAGCGTGGGAACCGCCGGACAGGCGGCGAAGAGCTACACCTTC. Translating gives CSVGTAGQAAKSYTF.

The CDR3, as DNA: TGTGCCAGCAGCGTAGGAGGGTCGAACACTGAAGCTTTCTTT. Translated, it gives CASSVGGSNTEAFF. V gene TRBV9 combines with J gene TRBJ1-1; D ambiguous. The CDR3 consists of 14 residues. V was clipped by 0 bases and J by 1 base, with 7 bases between them. Germline loops: CDR1 SGDLS, CDR2 YYNGEE.

This chain joins TRBV27 and TRBJ1-5; D not certain. The germline V and J ends were trimmed by 5 bases and 5 bases, with 7 bases remaining between them. The CDR3 has 12 amino acids. Germline CDR1 is MNHEY and CDR2 is SMNVEV (reference sequence). For the CDR3, the DNA is TGTGCCAGCAGTCGCGGGGATCAGCCCCAGCATTTT. This gives the protein CASSRGDQPQHF.

The rearrangement joins TRBV10-2 to TRBJ1-1, with TRBD1 as a possible D gene (5 bases). Between the trimmed V and J ends, which lost 0 bases and 1 base, there was a span of 18 bases. CDR3 length: 18 amino acids. From germline, CDR1 is WSHSY and CDR2 SAAADI. CDR3 sequence (DNA): TGCGCCAGCAGTGAGTCTGGGAGGGGAGTTGGGGGGAACACTGAAGCTTTCTTT. It codes for CASSESGRGVGGNTEAFF.

The rearrangement uses TRBV7-9 and TRBJ1-1; 10 nucleotides match TRBD1. The CDR3 totals 13 residues. V shed 3 bases and J 5 bases; nucleotides not matched to a gene: 0. CDR1 is SEHNR, CDR2 FQNEAQ, per germline (reference sequence). The CDR3 DNA follows: TGTGCCAGCAGCTTGGACAGGGGGACTGAAGCTTTCTTT. This codes for CASSLDRGTEAFF.

The chain employs TRBV15 and TRBJ1-4; possibly TRBD1 for D (6 bases). The V gene's germline CDR1 is LNHNV and CDR2 YYDKDF (reference sequence). The germline V and J ends were trimmed by 3 bases and 8 bases, with 13 bases remaining between them. The length of the CDR3 is 14 residues. CDR3 sequence: CATSRDRGKEKLFF. DNA for the CDR3: TGTGCCACCAGCAGGGACAGAGGGAAGGAAAAACTGTTTTTT. Drawing the rest from reference TRBV15 and TRBJ1-4, the complete variable domain is DAMVIQNPRYQVTQFGKPVTLSCSQTLNHNVMYWYQQKSSQAPKLLFHYYDKDFNNEADTPDNFQSRRPNTSFCFLDIRSPGLGDTAMYLCATSRDRGKEKLFFGSGTQLSVL.

The chain links TRBV24-1 to TRBJ2-2; possible D gene TRBD1, 5 bases. The V end was cut by 5 bases, the J end by 1 base, with 16 bases between. Germline V CDR1 and CDR2: KGHDR, SFDVKD. The CDR3 extends over 17 amino acids. CDR3 nucleotide sequence: TGTGCCACCAGTGGGGATGAATGGACAATGAACACCGGGGAGCTGTTTTTT. Translating it yields CATSGDEWTMNTGELFF.